A selection of T cell receptor beta chains follows, all from one sample in a study of human T cells and chemical hapten exposure. One entry per CDR3 protein, called by TCRdb with MiXCR from the RACE reads. The sample gives some 79,000 distinct CDR3 sequences, around 9.3% of which show up once; less than 6.5% is in the top ten. The sequencing used whole blood, collected in connection with sensitization to the hapten diphenylcyclopropenone (DPC). These receptors all come from a woman aged 45-65 years with alopecia areata. Some clones in this sample may be carry-over from other donors' samples. The CDR3 runs from the conserved cysteine through the conserved F or W. Fields, in order: D gene, clone size, V gene, J gene, CDR3 DNA, CDR3 protein. The D gene is left open where the match is weak. Expanded clones are given a class, and other clones once, few, many or no size at all.

D: .
size: .
V: TRBV7-9
J: TRBJ1-2
DNA: TGTGCCAGCAGTGTGGCCTATGGCTACACCTTC
CDR3: CASSVAYGYTF

D: .
size: .
V: TRBV4-3
J: TRBJ2-5
DNA: TGCGCCAGCAGCCAAGATCAGCGCAGGACCCAGTACTTC
CDR3: CASSQDQRRTQYF

D: .
size: .
V: TRBV28
J: TRBJ2-3
DNA: TGTGCCAGCAGTTTACCCTCGGCTGGCGGGACTAGCACAGATACGCAGTATTTT
CDR3: CASSLPSAGGTSTDTQYF

D: .
size: many
V: TRBV10-1
J: TRBJ2-5
DNA: TGCGCCAGCAGTGAGGCGTCAGCCGAGGGAGAGACCCAGTACTTC
CDR3: CASSEASAEGETQYF

D: TRBD1
size: many
V: TRBV29-1
J: TRBJ2-7
DNA: TGCAGCGTGACGACAGGGGGCTTCCACGAGCAGTACTTC
CDR3: CSVTTGGFHEQYF

D: .
size: .
V: TRBV10-3
J: TRBJ2-3
DNA: TGTGCCTTGGGGGATTTAACAGATACGCAGTATTTT
CDR3: CALGDLTDTQYF

D: TRBD1
size: few
V: TRBV11-2
J: TRBJ2-7
DNA: TGTGCCAGCAGCAAGGGACAGGGGGCCTCCTACGAGCAGTACTTC
CDR3: CASSKGQGASYEQYF

D: .
size: few
V: TRBV12-3/TRBV12-4
J: TRBJ1-4
DNA: TGTGCCAGCAGCCGGGACGGAGGAAGTGAAAAACTGTTTTTT
CDR3: CASSRDGGSEKLFF

D: .
size: many
V: TRBV6-5
J: TRBJ2-3
DNA: TGTGCCAGCAGTTACCCGGCAGATACGCAGTATTTT
CDR3: CASSYPADTQYF

D: .
size: few
V: TRBV7-2
J: TRBJ2-7
DNA: TGTGCCAGCCGAAATTTCAGGGACGTCTACGAGCAGTACTTC
CDR3: CASRNFRDVYEQYF

D: TRBD1
size: many
V: TRBV29-1
J: TRBJ1-1
DNA: TGCAGCGTTGTTGGGACAGGGAACCCTGAAGCTTTCTTT
CDR3: CSVVGTGNPEAFF

D: .
size: many
V: TRBV18
J: TRBJ2-3
DNA: TGTGCCAGCTCACTAGAGGCCCCGGGAAGCACAGATACGCAGTATTTT
CDR3: CASSLEAPGSTDTQYF

D: TRBD1
size: .
V: TRBV5-1
J: TRBJ2-2
DNA: TGCGCCAGCAGCCGGGGACAGGGGGCAGCCGGGGAGCTGTTTTTT
CDR3: CASSRGQGAAGELFF

D: .
size: many
V: TRBV6-6
J: TRBJ1-5
DNA: TGTGCCAGCAGTGCCCCCCAGGATCCGGGTAGCAATCAGCCCCAGCATTTT
CDR3: CASSAPQDPGSNQPQHF

D: .
size: .
V: TRBV11-2
J: TRBJ2-6
DNA: TGTGCCAGCAGGATCCGTGCCTCTGGGGCCAACGTCCTGACTTTC
CDR3: CASRIRASGANVLTF

D: .
size: .
V: TRBV11-3
J: TRBJ2-1
DNA: TGTGCCAGCAGCTTCGGGCAGGGTAATGAGCAGTTCTTC
CDR3: CASSFGQGNEQFF

D: TRBD2
size: many
V: TRBV6-6
J: TRBJ2-3
DNA: TGTGCCAGCAGTTATACGACTAGCGGGAGTGCAGATACGCAGTATTTT
CDR3: CASSYTTSGSADTQYF

D: .
size: .
V: TRBV21-1
J: TRBJ2-6
DNA: TGTGCCAGCAGCAAAGGGCCGGTGGAGGGACAGGGACTCTCTGGGGCCAACGTCCTGACTTTC
CDR3: CASSKGPVEGQGLSGANVLTF

D: .
size: .
V: TRBV7-6
J: TRBJ1-1
DNA: TGTGCCAGCAGCTTAGCTGGGGCAGCGAACACTGAAGCTTTCTTT
CDR3: CASSLAGAANTEAFF

D: TRBD1
size: .
V: TRBV6-5
J: TRBJ1-6
DNA: TGTGCCAGCAGTCCGGACAGGGGCCTCAAGTATAATTCACCCCTCCACTTT
CDR3: CASSPDRGLKYNSPLHF

D: .
size: many
V: TRBV6-5
J: TRBJ1-6
DNA: TGTGCCAGCAGCAGGTCGACACAGCTCAATTCACCCCTCCACTTT
CDR3: CASSRSTQLNSPLHF

D: TRBD1
size: few
V: TRBV7-2
J: TRBJ2-7
DNA: TGTGCCAGCAGCTTAGTCCCGGGACAGAACTACGAGCAGTACTTC
CDR3: CASSLVPGQNYEQYF

D: TRBD1
size: many
V: TRBV14
J: TRBJ2-3
DNA: TGTGCCAGCAGCCTGGGACAGGTGACGCAGTATTTT
CDR3: CASSLGQVTQYF

D: TRBD2
size: many
V: TRBV7-2
J: TRBJ2-1
DNA: TGTGCCAGCAGCCTCGTCAGCGGGAGGACCAATGAGCAGTTCTTC
CDR3: CASSLVSGRTNEQFF

D: .
size: many
V: TRBV12-3/TRBV12-4
J: TRBJ2-7
DNA: TGTGCCAGCAGTTTGGGGCGGGTCGGTTCCTACGAGCAGTACTTC
CDR3: CASSLGRVGSYEQYF

D: .
size: .
V: TRBV6-5
J: TRBJ2-5
DNA: TGTGCCAGCAGTCCTTTTGTGTCGCGGGCCCAAGAGACCCAGTACTTC
CDR3: CASSPFVSRAQETQYF

D: TRBD2
size: many
V: TRBV7-2
J: TRBJ2-3
DNA: TGTGCCAGCAGCTTAGCCAGGCGCGATAGCGGGAGGGAGAGGCAGTATTTT
CDR3: CASSLARRDSGRERQYF

D: .
size: many
V: TRBV27
J: TRBJ2-2
DNA: TGTGCCAGCAGAACCAGGGTCCACGCTTCCACCGGGGAGCTGTTTTTT
CDR3: CASRTRVHASTGELFF

D: .
size: few
V: TRBV12-3/TRBV12-4
J: TRBJ2-7
DNA: TGTGCCAGCAGTTTAAGGTTCGAGCAGTACTTC
CDR3: CASSLRFEQYF

D: TRBD2
size: .
V: TRBV9
J: TRBJ2-1
DNA: TGTGCCAGCGCGCAACGCGGGGGCTACAATGAGCAGTTCTTC
CDR3: CASAQRGGYNEQFF

D: TRBD2
size: .
V: TRBV7-6
J: TRBJ2-1
DNA: TGTGCCAGCAGCCGTCAAGCGGGGGGAACCTACAATGAGCAGTTCTTC
CDR3: CASSRQAGGTYNEQFF

D: .
size: few
V: TRBV12-3/TRBV12-4
J: TRBJ2-1
DNA: TGTGCCAGCAGTTTTATGGGAGAGCACTCCTACAATGAGCAGTTCTTC
CDR3: CASSFMGEHSYNEQFF

D: .
size: many
V: TRBV20-1
J: TRBJ1-5
DNA: TGCAGTGCTAGGTCCGTCGGGAGCAATCAGCCCCAGCATTTT
CDR3: CSARSVGSNQPQHF

D: TRBD2
size: few
V: TRBV27
J: TRBJ2-7
DNA: TGTGCCAGCAGCACGACTAGCGGGGGAACCTACGAGCAGTACTTC
CDR3: CASSTTSGGTYEQYF

D: TRBD1
size: .
V: TRBV12-3/TRBV12-4
J: TRBJ2-1
DNA: TGTGCCAGCAGTTTACCCAGGACAGGCGACAATGAGCAGTTCTTC
CDR3: CASSLPRTGDNEQFF

D: .
size: .
V: TRBV11-2
J: TRBJ2-1
DNA: TGTGCCAGCAGCTTAGTCGTCTCCTCCTACAATGAGCAGTTCTTC
CDR3: CASSLVVSSYNEQFF

D: TRBD1
size: .
V: TRBV20-1
J: TRBJ1-1
DNA: TGCAGTGCTAGACGCGACCATCAGGGGGCAGGAACTGAAGCTTTCTTT
CDR3: CSARRDHQGAGTEAFF

D: .
size: .
V: TRBV5-4
J: TRBJ2-3
DNA: TGTGCCAGCAGCCAAGACAGGTTAACAGATACGCAGTATTTT
CDR3: CASSQDRLTDTQYF

D: .
size: many
V: TRBV7-2
J: TRBJ1-2
DNA: TGTGCCAGCAGCTTAGATATTGGGGGGCGAGGCTACACCTTC
CDR3: CASSLDIGGRGYTF

D: TRBD2
size: many
V: TRBV20-1
J: TRBJ2-1
DNA: TGCAGTGCCTCGGGACTAGCGGAGTTAGGGGGCTACAATGAGCAGTTCTTC
CDR3: CSASGLAELGGYNEQFF

D: .
size: many
V: TRBV18
J: TRBJ2-5
DNA: TGTGCCAGCTCACCACCCAAGATCGAGACCCAGTACTTC
CDR3: CASSPPKIETQYF

D: .
size: many
V: TRBV7-9
J: TRBJ2-7
DNA: TGTGCCAGCAGCGTCACACAGGGAACCGAGCAGTACTTC
CDR3: CASSVTQGTEQYF

D: .
size: .
V: TRBV6-5
J: TRBJ2-1
DNA: TGTGCCAGCAGACCGCCCGGGACCGCGAGGAGTGAGCAGTTCTTC
CDR3: CASRPPGTARSEQFF

D: .
size: many
V: TRBV29-1
J: TRBJ1-1
DNA: TGCAGCGTTGAAGATATGTGGCGACCTGAAGCTTTCTTT
CDR3: CSVEDMWRPEAFF

D: .
size: few
V: TRBV11-2
J: TRBJ2-2
DNA: TGTGCCAGCAGCCGACCGGACCTGACCGGGGAGCTGTTTTTT
CDR3: CASSRPDLTGELFF

D: TRBD1
size: .
V: TRBV4-3
J: TRBJ1-4
DNA: TGCGCCAGCAGCCAAGACGGGACAGGGGGCAAACTGTTTTTT
CDR3: CASSQDGTGGKLFF

D: .
size: many
V: TRBV7-7
J: TRBJ1-1
DNA: TGTGCCAGCAGCTTATCTCCGACAACTGAAGCTTTCTTT
CDR3: CASSLSPTTEAFF

D: TRBD2
size: .
V: TRBV5-1
J: TRBJ2-3
DNA: TGCGCCAGCAGTAGGACTAGCGGAGGAACAGATACGCAGTATTTT
CDR3: CASSRTSGGTDTQYF

D: .
size: few
V: TRBV21-1
J: TRBJ1-2
DNA: TGTGCCAGCAGCAGATTGGTCGTCTATGGCTACACCTTC
CDR3: CASSRLVVYGYTF

D: .
size: .
V: TRBV20-1
J: TRBJ1-2
DNA: TGCAGTGCTAGGCCTGGAGACAAGGCGCACTATGGCTACTCCTTC
CDR3: CSARPGDKAHYGYSF